Each of the 29 T cell receptor beta chains below was sequenced from the same sample in a study of Tregs in tolerant kidney transplant recipients. Mixed chimerism was transient after nonmyeloablative marrow transplants from related graft donors. Data came from immunoSEQ multiplex PCR; TCRdb stores just in-frame clones and leaves some out. The sample records tens of thousands of clones, roughly 93% being singletons. The specimen was CD4+ T cells from blood (PBMCs), collected 12 months after the transplant. Receptor source: a human patient who received a combined kidney and bone marrow transplant. The T cells may come from the graft donor.

V usage is TRBV19 and J usage is TRBJ1-2; D is unclear. Germline CDR1 is LNHDA and CDR2 is SQIVND (reference sequence). The CDR3 is 15 amino acids. The V gene lost 4 bases and the J gene lost 7 bases, with 19 bases spanning the gap. The CDR3 nucleotides are TGTGCCAGTAGTAGTCAGGTCGGGGTACGTGTTGGCTACACCTTC. Protein sequence: CASSSQVGVRVGYTF.

The rearrangement links TRBV18 to TRBJ2-7; possibly TRBD1 for D (6 bases). The CDR3 totals 15 residues. The germline V gene has CDR1 KGHSH and CDR2 LQKENI. The V end was cut by 5 bases, the J end by 0 bases, with 14 bases between. The CDR3 is CASSDSRGSSYEQYF. The DNA for the CDR3 is TGTGCCAGCTCAGACAGCAGGGGAAGCTCCTACGAGCAGTACTTC.

V is TRBV5-6 and J is TRBJ2-3; 9 bases match TRBD2. V lost 5 bases, J lost 4 bases, and 17 bases stayed unmatched. Per germline, CDR1 SGHDT and CDR2 YYEEEE. This CDR3 contains 18 residues. In nucleotides, the CDR3 is TGTGCCAGCAGTAGCTTGTCCGGGACTAGCACTAGCTCAGATACGCAGTATTTT. Translating it yields CASSSLSGTSTSSDTQYF.

The V gene is TRBV29-1, the J gene TRBJ2-1; TRBD2 matches at 7 bases. The CDR3 totals 15 residues. Trimming removed 8 bases from V and 0 bases from J; junction bases left unmatched: 10. Germline V gene sequence: CDR1 SQVTM, CDR2 ANQGSEA. CDR3 protein: CSIRKAGSSYNEQFF. The CDR3 DNA reads as TGCAGCATTAGAAAAGCGGGGAGCTCCTACAATGAGCAGTTCTTC.

The V gene is TRBV7-2, the J gene TRBJ1-2; 11 positions match TRBD1. Per the germline V gene, CDR1 is SGHTA and CDR2 is FQGNSA. Unmatched junction bases numbered 11, after V lost 6 bases and J lost 2 bases. This CDR3 has 17 residues. The CDR3 reads CASSRRTGGWRNYGYTF. The CDR3 nucleotides read TGTGCCAGCAGTCGTAGGACAGGGGGCTGGAGGAACTATGGCTACACCTTC.

The J gene is TRBJ2-1, the V gene TRBV7-3; 12 nucleotides line up with TRBD2. This CDR3 comprises 15 residues. Germline values: CDR1 SGHTA, CDR2 FQGTGA. V lost 0 bases, J lost 6 bases, and 0 bases stayed unmatched. DNA of the CDR3: TGTGCCAGCAGCTTAACGGGACTAGCGGGCAATGAGCAGTTCTTC. Residues: CASSLTGLAGNEQFF. The variable domain in full, completed from reference TRBV7-3 and TRBJ2-1, reads GAGVSQTPSNKVTEKGKYVELRCDPISGHTALYWYRQSLGQGPEFLIYFQGTGAADDSGLPNDRFFAVRPEGSVSTLKIQRTERGDSAVYLCASSLTGLAGNEQFFGPGTRLTVL.

The V and J genes are TRBV28 and TRBJ1-5; D is possibly TRBD1 (6 bases). The CDR3 has 16 residues. Per the germline V gene, CDR1 is MDHEN and CDR2 is SYDVKM. V lost 5 bases, J lost 7 bases, and 21 bases lay in between. CDR3 amino acids: CASSLLTTGSFQPQHF. CDR3 bases: TGTGCCAGCAGTCTTCTCACCACAGGGTCCTTCCAGCCCCAGCATTTT. The full variable domain, in which reference TRBV28 and TRBJ1-5 provide the parts outside the CDR3, is DVKVTQSSRYLVKRTGEKVFLECVQDMDHENMFWYRQDPGLGLRLIYFSYDVKMKEKGDIPEGYSVSREKKERFSLILESASTNQTSMYLCASSLLTTGSFQPQHFGDGTRLSIL.

The J gene is TRBJ1-5, the V gene TRBV6-1; 7 bases map to TRBD1. Germline V lookup: CDR1 MNHNS, CDR2 SASEGT. This CDR3 contains 14 residues. V gave up 4 bases and J gave up 7 bases; unmatched junction bases: 7. CDR3 sequence reads: CASSAATGSQPQHF. CDR3 nucleotide sequence: TGTGCCAGCAGTGCAGCGACAGGGTCCCAGCCCCAGCATTTT.

Regarding this clone: Other DNA variants within this sample encode the same CDR3. The CDR3 region is CASSRGRNSGANVLTF. CDR3 in DNA: TGCGCCAGCAGCAGAGGGCGAAACTCTGGGGCCAACGTCCTGACTTTC. The V call is TRBV4-3, the J call TRBJ2-6; tentatively, D is TRBD2 (5 bases). The germline V gene encodes CDR1 LGHNA and CDR2 YSLEER. V lost 5 bases and J 0 bases, leaving 11 bases between the germline ends. The CDR3 loop spans 16 amino acids.

The J gene is TRBJ2-1, the V gene TRBV11-2; 8 nucleotides agree with TRBD1. Germline CDR1 is SGHAT and CDR2 is FQNNGV. This CDR3 spans 15 amino acids. J gave up 2 bases and V 5 bases, and 5 bases lay outside the gene matches. The CDR3 nucleotides are TGTGCCAGCAGCCAAGACAGGGGTACCTACAATGAGCAGTTCTTC. This translates into CASSQDRGTYNEQFF.

This chain uses TRBV10-3 with TRBJ2-5; D is unclear. Germline loops: CDR1 ENHRY, CDR2 SYGVKD. Trimming took off 2 bases at V and 5 bases at J, with 12 bases between the two ends. The CDR3 is 14 residues long. This CDR3 reads CAISETLAEETQYF. Here the CDR3 DNA reads TGTGCCATCAGTGAGACTCTCGCTGAGGAGACCCAGTACTTC.

The chain joins TRBV11-3 to TRBJ2-5, with 9 bases aligning to TRBD2. The CDR3 totals 16 residues. V lost 5 bases to trimming and J lost 4 bases; unmatched junction nucleotides: 11. Per germline, CDR1 SGHNT and CDR2 YENEEA. The CDR3 loop is CASSITVGAGGETQYF. The CDR3 nucleotides are TGTGCCAGCAGCATCACGGTGGGAGCGGGGGGAGAGACCCAGTACTTC.

The chain employs TRBV29-1 and TRBJ2-3; D possibly corresponds to TRBD2 (6 bases). The CDR3 totals 14 residues. Deletions cut 4 bases from V and 1 base from J, with 12 bases between. The germline V gene encodes CDR1 SQVTM and CDR2 ANQGSEA. In DNA, the CDR3 is TGCAGCGTTGCGGGCGGGACCGGCACAGATACGCAGTATTTT. Translating gives CSVAGGTGTDTQYF.

The CDR3 sequence is CASSDRGSTIYF. The CDR3, as DNA: TGTGCCAGCAGTGACCGTGGCAGCACCATATATTTT. The chain combines TRBV2 with TRBJ1-3; D uncertain. Germline values: CDR1 SNHLY, CDR2 FYNNEI. The CDR3 has 12 residues. Trimming took 3 bases from V and 9 from J, leaving 9 bases between them.

About this clone: One end of the junction is discordant with germline, which a read error may explain. CDR3 region: CASSYGREAFTDAQYF. CDR3 coding DNA: TGTGCCAGCAGTTACGGGCGGGAGGCGTTCACAGATGCGCAGTATTTT. This sequence joins TRBV6-6 and TRBJ2-3; 8 bases agree with TRBD2. The CDR3 consists of 16 residues. CDR1 and CDR2 from the germline V gene are MNHNY and SVGAGI (reference sequence).

J is TRBJ2-1 and V is TRBV5-1; 9 nucleotides match TRBD2. This CDR3 spans 16 amino acids. V gave up 0 bases and J gave up 2 bases; unmatched junction bases: 3. Per the germline V gene, CDR1 is SGHRS and CDR2 is YFSETQ. CDR3 sequence (DNA): TGCGCCAGCAGCTTGGCGGGCGGGGGGGCCTACAATGAGCAGTTCTTC. As protein: CASSLAGGGAYNEQFF.

The chain links TRBV18 to TRBJ2-7; 9 bases fit TRBD1. The germline V gene has CDR1 KGHSH and CDR2 LQKENI. This CDR3 contains 16 residues. V trimming: 3 bases; J trimming: 1 base; junction bases outside the gene matches: 7. The CDR3 DNA is TGTGCCAGCTCACCCCTGACAGGGGGTCGTTCCTACGAGCAGTACTTC. Its protein is CASSPLTGGRSYEQYF.

The V and J genes are TRBV6-5 and TRBJ2-2; D may be TRBD1 (5 bases). V dropped 8 bases and J dropped 2 bases, with 9 bases sitting between them. This CDR3 contains 13 residues. Looked up from germline, CDR1 is MNHEY and CDR2 is SVGAGI. The CDR3 DNA reads TGTGCCAGCGGGCGGACAAACACCGGGGAGCTGTTTTTT. It specifies CASGRTNTGELFF.

This clone was detected only once. The chain is built from TRBV27 and TRBJ1-2; tentative D call: TRBD1 (5 bases). CDR3 length: 14 residues. V was clipped by 1 base and J by 3 bases, with 9 bases between them. Per germline, CDR1 MNHEY and CDR2 SMNVEV (reference sequence). The CDR3 reads CASSLLGQDYGYTF. The CDR3 DNA follows: TGTGCCAGCAGTTTATTAGGACAAGACTATGGCTACACCTTC.

V gene TRBV9 combines with J gene TRBJ2-1; possibly TRBD2 for D (5 bases). V lost 0 bases, J lost 4 bases, and 11 bases lay in between. The CDR3 has 15 amino acids. Per the germline V gene, CDR1 is SGDLS and CDR2 is YYNGEE. The CDR3 sequence is CASSVGASSYNEQFF. The CDR3 coding sequence is TGTGCCAGCAGCGTAGGGGCTAGCAGTTACAATGAGCAGTTCTTC.

J is TRBJ1-2 and V is TRBV5-1; possible D gene TRBD1, 5 bases. Per germline, CDR1 SGHRS and CDR2 YFSETQ. The CDR3 length is 17 residues. The V end lost 0 bases, the J end lost 7 bases, and 22 bases lay between the germline ends. The CDR3 DNA is TGCGCCAGCAGCTTGGGAGTCTCAGGGTCTAATCTGGGTGGCTACACCTTC. It codes for CASSLGVSGSNLGGYTF.

The chain recombines TRBV7-9 with TRBJ2-7; D is perhaps TRBD2 (7 bases). The CDR3 is 14 amino acids. Germline CDR1 is SEHNR and CDR2 is FQNEAQ (reference sequence). The V end was cut by 2 bases, the J end by 3 bases, with 11 bases between. The CDR3 coding sequence is TGTGCCAGCAGCTTACGGGGGGCTGGCTACGAGCAGTACTTC. Protein sequence: CASSLRGAGYEQYF.

The chain is built from TRBV4-2 and TRBJ2-1, with D possibly matching TRBD2 (5 bases). The CDR3 has 14 residues. With 2 bases removed from V and 8 bases from J, the gap between germline ends came to 13 bases. Germline CDR1 reads LGHNA; CDR2 reads YNFKEQ. The CDR3 DNA reads as TGTGCCAGCAGCCAACCCCGGGGAAGGCATGAGCAGTTCTTC. Amino acids: CASSQPRGRHEQFF.

The chain has TRBV7-2 and TRBJ2-7; 14 positions agree with TRBD2. This CDR3 has 17 residues. Per germline, CDR1 SGHTA and CDR2 FQGNSA. V dropped 1 base and J dropped 5; count of bases not matched to a gene: 7. The CDR3 coding sequence is TGTGCCAGCAGCTTAGGTCCACCGGGACTAGCGGGAGACGAGCAGTACTTC. The encoded protein is CASSLGPPGLAGDEQYF.

The chain is built from TRBV5-6 and TRBJ1-1, with a possible D match to TRBD1 (5 bases). Germline assignment: CDR1 SGHDT and CDR2 YYEEEE. V was pared by 3 bases and J by 4 bases, with 16 bases between. This CDR3 has 15 amino acids. The CDR3, as DNA: TGTGCCAGCAGCTCCCATACGGGGGGAGGCACTGAAGCTTTCTTT. It translates to CASSSHTGGGTEAFF.

V and J are TRBV5-6 and TRBJ2-3; TRBD2 matches 11 bases. Trimming removed 5 bases from V and 7 bases from J; junction bases left unmatched: 18. The CDR3 is made up of 18 amino acids. Germline V lookup: CDR1 SGHDT, CDR2 YYEEEE. The CDR3: CASRSIGALAGGSNTQYF. The CDR3 bases are TGTGCCAGCAGATCGATTGGGGCCCTAGCGGGAGGTTCAAATACGCAGTATTTT. Full variable domain (outside the CDR3, taken from reference TRBV5-6 and TRBJ2-3): DAGVTQSPTHLIKTRGQQVTLRCSPKSGHDTVSWYQQALGQGPQFIFQYYEEEERQRGNFPDRFSGHQFPNYSSELNVNALLLGDSALYLCASRSIGALAGGSNTQYFGPGTRLTVL.

V usage is TRBV5-1 and J usage is TRBJ1-5; D may be TRBD1 (6 bases). CDR3 length: 16 residues. The germline gives CDR1 SGHRS, CDR2 YFSETQ. V was shortened by 0 bases and J by 3 bases, with 13 bases between the two germline ends. CDR3 sequence (DNA): TGCGCCAGCAGCTTGGATGGCCGACAGGACAATCAGCCCCAGCATTTT. Translating it yields CASSLDGRQDNQPQHF.

The chain carries TRBV30 and TRBJ2-1, with a possible D match to TRBD2 (5 bases). Trimming left V 2 bases short and J 5 bases short, with 10 bases between. Germline values: CDR1 GTSNPN, CDR2 SVGIG (reference sequence). The CDR3 spans 13 residues. CDR3 region: CAWSSDYNNEQFF. CDR3 sequence (DNA): TGTGCCTGGAGTTCAGACTACAACAATGAGCAGTTCTTC.

J is TRBJ2-7 and V is TRBV21-1; no check of the table's D call, TRBD2, against the DNA was made. TRBV21-1 is noted as a pseudogene. CDR3 size: 16 residues. In DNA, the CDR3 is TGTGCCAGCAGCAAAAAGTCGGTGCGGGAGAGGCACGAGCAGTACTTC. Encoded protein: CASSKKSVRERHEQYF.